This record covers a single T cell receptor (beta chain). This sample includes further DNA sequences coding for the same CDR3. The data originate from a study of blood T cell repertoires in COVID-19. About the research overall: Acute and convalescent COVID-19 samples came from the United States, Italy and Spain.

Method: immunoSEQ multiplex PCR; TCRdb's copy keeps in-frame clones and lacks some. The table has 150,000 to 200,000 clones, 80% to 90% seen once. V lost 6 bases and J lost 6, with 12 bases in between. The germline V gene encodes CDR1 MNHEY and CDR2 SVGAGI. The CDR3 is 13 amino acids. Material: peripheral blood. This clonotype was obtained from a man aged 55 to 70 with acute or convalescent COVID-19. This sequence joins TRBV6-5 and TRBJ2-1; possibly TRBD2 for D (5 bases). CDR3 sequence reads: CASSQGRGNEQFF. CDR3 DNA sequence: TGTGCCAGCAGCCAAGGACGGGGCAATGAGCAGTTCTTC.